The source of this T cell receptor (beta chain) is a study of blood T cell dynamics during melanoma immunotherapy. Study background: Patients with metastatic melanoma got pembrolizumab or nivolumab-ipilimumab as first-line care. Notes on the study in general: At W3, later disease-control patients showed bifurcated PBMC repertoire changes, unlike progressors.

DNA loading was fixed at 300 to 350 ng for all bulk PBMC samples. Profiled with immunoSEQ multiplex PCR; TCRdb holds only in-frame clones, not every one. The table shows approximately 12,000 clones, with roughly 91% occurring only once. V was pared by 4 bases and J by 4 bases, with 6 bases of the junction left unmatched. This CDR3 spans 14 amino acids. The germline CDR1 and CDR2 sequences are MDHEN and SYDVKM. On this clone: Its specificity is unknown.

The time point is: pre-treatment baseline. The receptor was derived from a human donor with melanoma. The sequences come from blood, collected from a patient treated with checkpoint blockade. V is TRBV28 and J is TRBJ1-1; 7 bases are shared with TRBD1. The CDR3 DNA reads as TGTGCCAGCAGTTCACCGGGACAGCGCACTGAAGCTTTCTTT. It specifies CASSSPGQRTEAFF.